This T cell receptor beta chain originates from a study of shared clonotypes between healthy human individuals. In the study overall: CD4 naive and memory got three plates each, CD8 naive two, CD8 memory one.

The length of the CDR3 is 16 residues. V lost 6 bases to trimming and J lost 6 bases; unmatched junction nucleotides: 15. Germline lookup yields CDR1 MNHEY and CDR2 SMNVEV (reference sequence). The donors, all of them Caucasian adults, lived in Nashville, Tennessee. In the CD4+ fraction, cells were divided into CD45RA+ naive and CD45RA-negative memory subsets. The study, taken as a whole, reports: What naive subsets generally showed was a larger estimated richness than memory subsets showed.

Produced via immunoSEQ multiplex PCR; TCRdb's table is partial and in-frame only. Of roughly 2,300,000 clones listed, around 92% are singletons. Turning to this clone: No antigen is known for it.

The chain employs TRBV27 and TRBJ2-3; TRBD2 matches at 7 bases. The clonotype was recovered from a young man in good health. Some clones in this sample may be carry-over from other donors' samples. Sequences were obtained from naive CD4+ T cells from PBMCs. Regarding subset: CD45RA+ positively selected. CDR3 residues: CASRHYRTRGEDTQYF. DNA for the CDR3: TGTGCCAGCAGACATTACCGGACTCGGGGGGAGGATACGCAGTATTTT.